The 10 T cell receptor beta chains below all came from one sample that was sequenced in a study of blood T cell repertoires in COVID-19. Generated by immunoSEQ multiplex PCR, the TCRdb table keeps only in-frame clones and is missing some. The data show about 160,000 clones, 84% seen once. Material: PBMCs or T cells enriched from blood (not recorded which). Receptor source: a man aged 50 to 60 who had recovered from COVID-19.

V is TRBV12-5 and J is TRBJ2-1, with D perhaps matching TRBD1 (6 bases). The CDR3 length is 15 residues. V shed 0 bases and J shed 4 bases, with 10 bases lying between them. Germline V gene sequence: CDR1 LGHNT, CDR2 FRNRAP. The chain's CDR3 is CASGLVKGTYNEQFF. In nucleotides, the CDR3 is TGTGCTAGTGGTTTGGTAAAAGGGACATACAATGAGCAGTTCTTC.

Here the CDR3 reads CASSDGTGGTDTQYF. In DNA form, the CDR3 reads TGTGCCAGCAGTGACGGGACAGGCGGCACAGATACGCAGTATTTT. This chain joins TRBV6-4 and TRBJ2-3, with 8 bases fitting TRBD1. The V segment lost 2 bases and the J segment 1 base; nucleotides outside the gene matches: 2. CDR3 length: 15 residues. In germline, CDR1 is MRHNA, CDR2 SNTAGT.

There are a few counts of this clone. The CDR3 reads CASSEFPGQRTGELFF. CDR3 nucleotide sequence: TGTGCCAGCAGTGAATTTCCGGGACAGCGTACCGGGGAGCTGTTTTTT. The J gene is TRBJ2-2, the V gene TRBV6-1; 7 nucleotides match TRBD1. This CDR3 spans 16 amino acids. Trimming took 2 bases from V and 5 from J; bases not matched to a gene: 8. Germline V lookup: CDR1 MNHNS, CDR2 SASEGT.

This clone showed up just a few times. V gene TRBV12-3 or TRBV12-4 combines with J gene TRBJ1-6; no clear D. This CDR3 is 12 amino acids long. The V end lost 4 bases, the J end lost 9 bases, and 7 bases lay between the germline ends. In nucleotides, the CDR3 is TGTGCCAGCAGTTGGAGTGCTTCACCCCTCCACTTT. Amino acid sequence: CASSWSASPLHF.

This clone appeared once. The gene calls are TRBV4-2 and TRBJ1-2; 8 bases align to TRBD1. Germline CDR1 LGHNA, CDR2 YNFKEQ. The CDR3 has 13 residues. V shed 5 bases, J shed 3 bases, and the junction held 2 bases outside the gene matches. CDR3 in amino acids: CASSGQGHYGYTF. The CDR3 DNA is TGTGCCAGCAGCGGACAGGGTCACTATGGCTACACCTTC.

The chain joins TRBV5-1 to TRBJ2-7, with 7 bases lining up with TRBD2. After removal of 0 bases from V and 2 bases from J, the junction contained 5 bases not matched to a gene. The CDR3 contains 15 residues. Germline CDR1 is SGHRS and CDR2 is YFSETQ. In DNA form, the CDR3 reads TGCGCCAGCAGCTTGGCCGCGGGGGTAACCTACGAGCAGTACTTC. It encodes CASSLAAGVTYEQYF.

The chain is built from TRBV5-4 and TRBJ2-4, with 12 bases fitting TRBD2. Germline loops: CDR1 SGHNT, CDR2 YYREEE (reference sequence). This CDR3 contains 14 residues. Trimming cost V 3 bases and J 7 bases; bases outside gene matches: 2. CDR3 nucleotides: TGTGCCAGCAGCTCAACTAGCGGGGGGAACATTCAGTACTTC. Protein: CASSSTSGGNIQYF.

This CDR3 is CASSKDFVGPRGPPNYGYTF. CDR3 in DNA: TGTGCCAGCAGCAAAGATTTTGTGGGTCCCAGGGGGCCTCCTAACTATGGCTACACCTTC. The chain is built from TRBV21-1 and TRBJ1-2; TRBD1, as called in the table, went unchecked against the DNA. TRBV21-1 is listed as a pseudogene. CDR3 length: 20 amino acids.

This clone was seen only once. This chain joins TRBV7-9 and TRBJ1-1, with D possibly being TRBD1 (5 bases). Trimming stripped 6 bases from V and 3 bases from J, with 14 bases between. Germline V CDR1 and CDR2: SEHNR, FQNEAQ (reference sequence). This CDR3 region has 14 residues. For the CDR3, the DNA is TGTGCCAGCAGTTTCCTCGGGGGGGACACTGAAGCTTTCTTT. As protein: CASSFLGGDTEAFF.

This clone appeared a single time. The chain has TRBV18 and TRBJ1-2; 9 nucleotides align to TRBD1. V lost 3 bases and J lost 0; bases outside the gene matches: 8. Germline CDR1 reads KGHSH; CDR2 reads LQKENI. The CDR3 runs to 17 residues. CDR3 region: CASSPRTGAGANYGYTF. The CDR3 DNA reads TGTGCCAGCTCACCCCGGACAGGGGCAGGGGCTAACTATGGCTACACCTTC. The full variable domain, in which reference TRBV18 and TRBJ1-2 provide the parts outside the CDR3, is NAGVMQNPRHLVRRRGQEARLRCSPMKGHSHVYWYRQLPEEGLKFMVYLQKENIIDESGMPKERFSAEFPKEGPSILRIQQVVRGDSAAYFCASSPRTGAGANYGYTFGSGTRLTVV.